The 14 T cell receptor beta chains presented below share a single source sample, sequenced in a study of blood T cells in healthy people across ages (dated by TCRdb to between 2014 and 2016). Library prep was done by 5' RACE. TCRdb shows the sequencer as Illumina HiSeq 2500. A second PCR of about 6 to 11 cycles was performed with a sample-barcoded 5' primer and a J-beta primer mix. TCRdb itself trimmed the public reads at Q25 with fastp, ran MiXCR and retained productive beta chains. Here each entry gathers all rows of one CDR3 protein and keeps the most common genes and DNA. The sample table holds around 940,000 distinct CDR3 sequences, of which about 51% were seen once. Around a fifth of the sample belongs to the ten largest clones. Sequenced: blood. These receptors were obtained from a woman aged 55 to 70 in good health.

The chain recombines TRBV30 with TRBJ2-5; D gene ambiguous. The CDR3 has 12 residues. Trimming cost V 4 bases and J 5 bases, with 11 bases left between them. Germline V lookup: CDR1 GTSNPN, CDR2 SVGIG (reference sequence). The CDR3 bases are TGTGCCTGGAAACCCTTCTCCGAGACCCAGTACTTC. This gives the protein CAWKPFSETQYF.

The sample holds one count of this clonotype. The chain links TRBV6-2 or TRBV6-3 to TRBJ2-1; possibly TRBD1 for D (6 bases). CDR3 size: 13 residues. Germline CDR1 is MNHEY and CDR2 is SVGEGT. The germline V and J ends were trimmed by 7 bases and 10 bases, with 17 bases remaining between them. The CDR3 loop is CASKSTGTTEQFF. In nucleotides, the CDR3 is TGTGCCAGCAAGAGTACAGGGACAACGGAGCAGTTCTTC.

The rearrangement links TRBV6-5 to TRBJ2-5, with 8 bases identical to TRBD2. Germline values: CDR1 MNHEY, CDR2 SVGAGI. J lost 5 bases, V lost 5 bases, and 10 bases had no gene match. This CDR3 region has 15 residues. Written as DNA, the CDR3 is TGTGCCAGCAGTCTTCTTGGCGGGAGGACGGAGACCCAGTACTTC. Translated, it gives CASSLLGGRTETQYF.

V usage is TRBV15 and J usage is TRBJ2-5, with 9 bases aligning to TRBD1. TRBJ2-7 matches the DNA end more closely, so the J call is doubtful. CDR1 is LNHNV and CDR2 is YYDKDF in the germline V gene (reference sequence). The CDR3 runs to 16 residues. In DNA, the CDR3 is TGTGCCACCAGCAGAGTCACTTTGGGACAGGGTGCCGAGCAGTACTTC. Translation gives CATSRVTLGQGAEQYF.

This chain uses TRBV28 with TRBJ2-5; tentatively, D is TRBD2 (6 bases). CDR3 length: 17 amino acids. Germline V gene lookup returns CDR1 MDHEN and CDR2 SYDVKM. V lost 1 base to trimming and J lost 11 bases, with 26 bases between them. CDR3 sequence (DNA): TGTGCCAGCAGTTTATACCTGAGTACGGGGGAGAGGGTGGCGCAGTACTTC. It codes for CASSLYLSTGERVAQYF.

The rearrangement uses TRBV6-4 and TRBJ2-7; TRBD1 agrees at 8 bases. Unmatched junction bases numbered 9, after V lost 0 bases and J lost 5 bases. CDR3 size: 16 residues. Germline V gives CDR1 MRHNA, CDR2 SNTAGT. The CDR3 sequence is CASSDSQGAFSHEQYF. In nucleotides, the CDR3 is TGTGCCAGCAGTGACTCGCAGGGGGCATTTTCCCACGAGCAGTACTTC.

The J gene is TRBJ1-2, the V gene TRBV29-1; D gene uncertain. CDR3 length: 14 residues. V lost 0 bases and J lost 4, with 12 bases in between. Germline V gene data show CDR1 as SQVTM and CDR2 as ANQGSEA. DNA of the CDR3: TGCAGCGTTGAAGATCAGAGGGTTTCCTATGGCTACACCTTC. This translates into CSVEDQRVSYGYTF.

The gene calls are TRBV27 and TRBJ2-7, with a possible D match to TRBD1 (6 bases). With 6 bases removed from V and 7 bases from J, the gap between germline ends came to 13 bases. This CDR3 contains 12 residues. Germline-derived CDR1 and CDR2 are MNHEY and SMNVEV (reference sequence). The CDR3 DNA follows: TGTGCCAGCAGCACCATAGGGGGAGAGCAGTACTTC. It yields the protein CASSTIGGEQYF.

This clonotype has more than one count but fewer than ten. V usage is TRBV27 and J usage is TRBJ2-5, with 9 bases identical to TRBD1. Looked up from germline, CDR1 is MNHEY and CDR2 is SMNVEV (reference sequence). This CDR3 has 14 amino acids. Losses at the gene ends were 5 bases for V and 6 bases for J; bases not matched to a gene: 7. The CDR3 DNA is TGTGCCAGCAGTCTACAGGGGGCTCAGAAGACCCAGTACTTC. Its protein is CASSLQGAQKTQYF.

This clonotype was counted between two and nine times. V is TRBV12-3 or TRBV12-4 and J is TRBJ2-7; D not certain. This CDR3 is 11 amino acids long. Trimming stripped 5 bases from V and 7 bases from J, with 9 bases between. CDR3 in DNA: TGTGCCAGCAGTAACGGAGAGGAGCAGTACTTC. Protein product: CASSNGEEQYF.

CDR3 residues: CASSFGVEGWRDNEQYF. CDR3 bases: TGTGCCAGCAGCTTTGGGGTGGAGGGGTGGAGAGACAATGAGCAGTACTTC. The chain couples TRBV5-5 to TRBJ2-1, with D possibly TRBD2 on 6 matching bases. The closer fit of TRBJ2-7 to the DNA end suggests the J call may be wrong. Germline CDR1 is SGHKS and CDR2 is YYEKEE (reference sequence). This CDR3 region has 17 residues.

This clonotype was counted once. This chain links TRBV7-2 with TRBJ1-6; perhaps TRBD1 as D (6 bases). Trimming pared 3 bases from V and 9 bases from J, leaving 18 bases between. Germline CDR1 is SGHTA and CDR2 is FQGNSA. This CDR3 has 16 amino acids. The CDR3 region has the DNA TGTGCCAGCAGCTTCAGGGGAGGGATTGGTGGTTCACCCCTCCACTTT. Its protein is CASSFRGGIGGSPLHF.

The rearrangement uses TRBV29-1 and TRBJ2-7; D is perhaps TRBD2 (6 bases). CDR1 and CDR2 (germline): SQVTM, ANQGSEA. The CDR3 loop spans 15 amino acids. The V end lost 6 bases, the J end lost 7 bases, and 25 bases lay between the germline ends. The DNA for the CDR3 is TGCAGCGTCTGGAGGGGAGGAGCGGGTGCGGGGGAGCAGTACTTC. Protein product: CSVWRGGAGAGEQYF.

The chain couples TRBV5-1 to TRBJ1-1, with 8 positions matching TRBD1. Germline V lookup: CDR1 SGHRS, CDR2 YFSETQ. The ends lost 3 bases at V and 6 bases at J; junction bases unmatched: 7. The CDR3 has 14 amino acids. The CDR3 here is CASSSQGGTSEAFF. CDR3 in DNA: TGCGCCAGCAGCTCACAGGGGGGTACATCTGAAGCTTTCTTT.